Listed below are T cell receptor beta chains from one sample, sequenced in a study of cytomegalovirus exposure and HLA in healthy donors. TCRdb keeps only in-frame clones here, not all; method: immunoSEQ multiplex PCR. Of 95,000 to 150,000 clones detected, about 78% appear once; the ten largest clones hold approximately 3.8%. The sequencing sample was made of PBMCs. The receptors derive from a man aged 30 to 39 in good health and CMV-seronegative. Both conserved end residues are part of each CDR3. The D gene is left open where the match is weak. Clone size is shown for a subset of rows, as once, few, many or a class of expanded clone.

>TRBD1|-|TRBV28|TRBJ2-7
CASSFLTGTGYEQYF
TGTGCCAGCAGTTTCTTGACAGGGACAGGCTACGAGCAGTACTTC
>TRBD2|-|TRBV27|TRBJ2-5
CASSRTSGQETQYF
TGTGCCAGCAGCCGAACTAGCGGCCAAGAGACCCAGTACTTC
>-|-|TRBV5-1|TRBJ2-2
CASSFAVAGELFF
TGCGCCAGCAGCTTTGCGGTAGCCGGGGAGCTGTTTTTT
>-|-|TRBV30|TRBJ2-6
CAWRSGSGANVLTF
TGTGCCTGGAGGTCGGGTTCTGGGGCCAACGTCCTGACTTTC
>TRBD2|-|TRBV7-7|TRBJ2-2
CASSLQTSGNTGELFF
TGTGCCAGCAGCTTACAGACTAGCGGGAACACCGGGGAGCTGTTTTTT
>-|-|TRBV2|TRBJ2-3
CASSAEGEDTQYF
TGTGCCAGCAGTGCGGAAGGGGAAGATACGCAGTATTTT
>-|-|TRBV6-1|TRBJ1-5
CASTWGGSTHQPQHF
TGTGCCAGCACGTGGGGGGGTTCTACCCATCAGCCCCAGCATTTT
>-|-|TRBV5-6|TRBJ1-1
CASSLLRQLKNTEAFF
TGTGCCAGCAGCTTGCTCAGACAGCTAAAGAACACTGAAGCTTTCTTT
>TRBD1|-|TRBV4-3|TRBJ2-7
CASSQDFDRGFDEQYF
TGCGCCAGCAGCCAAGACTTTGACAGGGGGTTTGACGAGCAGTACTTC
>TRBD1|-|TRBV5-4|TRBJ2-7
CASSLDRGSYEQYF
TGTGCCAGCAGCTTGGACAGGGGGTCATACGAGCAGTACTTC
>TRBD2|-|TRBV5-1|TRBJ2-2
CASSLLPIGGANTGELFF
TGCGCCAGCAGCTTGCTTCCTATCGGGGGGGCTAACACCGGGGAGCTGTTTTTT
>-|-|TRBV29-1|TRBJ1-6
CSVQVESYNSPLHF
TGCAGCGTTCAGGTGGAATCCTATAATTCACCCCTCCACTTT
>-|-|TRBV9|TRBJ2-1
CASSVGGGSYNEQFF
TGTGCCAGCAGCGTAGGAGGGGGAAGTTACAATGAGCAGTTCTTC
>TRBD1|few|TRBV2|TRBJ1-2
CASSEARGGYYGYTF
TGTGCCAGCAGTGAAGCCCGAGGGGGCTACTATGGCTACACCTTC
>-|-|TRBV4-1|TRBJ2-7
CASSQGPIGFEQYF
TGCGCCAGCAGCCAAGGCCCGATCGGGTTCGAGCAGTACTTC
>-|once|TRBV10-1|TRBJ2-7
CASSQYEQYF
TGCGCCAGCAGCCAATACGAGCAGTACTTC
>TRBD1|-|TRBV28|TRBJ1-5
CASSQTGSDQPQHF
TGTGCCAGCAGTCAGACAGGGAGCGATCAGCCCCAGCATTTT
>TRBD2|-|TRBV18|TRBJ2-1
CASSLLSGLHYNEQFF
TGTGCCAGCTCTCTCCTTAGCGGGCTCCACTACAATGAGCAGTTCTTC
>-|-|TRBV28|TRBJ1-2
CASSLMTRTKGGYTF
TGTGCCAGCAGTCTAATGACTAGGACCAAGGGTGGCTACACCTTC
>-|-|TRBV9|TRBJ2-5
CASSVASEGGAQETQYF
TGTGCCAGCAGCGTAGCAAGTGAAGGGGGGGCTCAAGAGACCCAGTACTTC
>TRBD1|once|TRBV2|TRBJ1-1
CASSYGQGVFTEAFF
TGTGCCAGCAGTTATGGACAGGGGGTTTTCACTGAAGCTTTCTTT
>-|few|TRBV12-2|TRBJ2-2
CASRLYAGGPCTGELFF
TGTGCAAGTCGCTTATATGCGGGGGGGCCGTGCACCGGGGAGCTGTTTTTT
>-|-|TRBV5-1|TRBJ2-4
CASSPGVAKNIQYF
TGCGCCAGCAGCCCAGGGGTAGCCAAAAACATTCAGTACTTC
>-|-|TRBV9|TRBJ2-3
CASSVLPPGLGGDTQYF
TGTGCCAGCAGCGTTCTCCCCCCGGGATTGGGGGGAGATACGCAGTATTTT
>TRBD1|-|TRBV19|TRBJ2-7
CATSPRTGGPYEQYF
TGTGCCACCTCCCCCCGGACAGGGGGCCCCTACGAGCAGTACTTC
>TRBD1|medium-sized|TRBV19|TRBJ1-2
CASSIEHRGYGYTF
TGTGCCAGTAGTATAGAGCACAGGGGCTACGGCTACACCTTC
>-|-|TRBV30|TRBJ2-3
CAWSDGGMQYF
TGTGCCTGGAGTGACGGGGGAATGCAGTATTTT
>-|-|TRBV7-8|TRBJ1-1
CASSLPRRGGTEAFF
TGTGCCAGCAGCCTCCCCCGACGGGGTGGCACTGAAGCTTTCTTT
>-|-|TRBV4-2|TRBJ1-4
CASSQEISGNLWLFF
TGTGCCAGCAGCCAAGAAATTTCGGGTAACCTGTGGCTGTTTTTT
>-|-|TRBV11-2|TRBJ2-3
CASSRSVGASTDTQYF
TGTGCCAGCAGCCGAAGCGTGGGGGCCAGCACAGATACGCAGTATTTT
>-|-|TRBV5-1|TRBJ2-7
CASSLAPGLGSYEQYF
TGCGCCAGCAGCTTGGCCCCAGGGCTGGGTTCCTACGAGCAGTACTTC
>-|once|TRBV19|TRBJ1-2
CASSIAGNYGYTF
TGTGCCAGTAGTATAGCAGGGAACTATGGCTACACCTTC
>-|-|TRBV5-6|TRBJ1-2
CASSLAGSTYGYTF
TGTGCCAGCAGCTTGGCCGGGAGTACTTATGGCTACACCTTC
>TRBD2|-|TRBV10-3|TRBJ2-1
CAITPGTSGGLSSYNEQFF
TGTGCCATCACCCCCGGGACTAGCGGGGGGCTGAGCTCCTACAATGAGCAGTTCTTC
>-|-|TRBV5-6|TRBJ2-7
CASSFGQGHREQYF
TGTGCCAGCAGCTTCGGTCAGGGGCACCGCGAGCAGTACTTC
>-|-|TRBV29-1|TRBJ1-2
CSVGDTGGYTF
TGCAGCGTTGGGGACACCGGTGGCTACACCTTC
>-|-|TRBV9|TRBJ2-7
CASSSQSDKPYEQYF
TGTGCCAGCAGCTCCCAATCGGACAAGCCCTACGAGCAGTACTTC
>-|-|TRBV5-1|TRBJ2-4
CASSLASGLAKNIQYF
TGCGCCAGCAGCTTGGCGTCAGGCTTAGCCAAAAACATTCAGTACTTC
>-|-|TRBV27|TRBJ1-1
CASTPQRRNQNTEAFF
TGTGCCAGCACCCCACAGAGAAGAAACCAGAACACTGAAGCTTTCTTT
>-|few|TRBV10-3|TRBJ1-6
CAISESSEIPLHF
TGTGCCATCAGTGAGTCAAGCGAGATACCCCTCCACTTT